This T cell receptor (beta chain) stems from a study of neurological immune-mediated disorders. Trimming cost V 0 bases and J 2 bases, with 11 bases left between them. CDR1 MNHEY and CDR2 SVGAGI come from the germline V gene. CDR3 length: 15 residues. Source material was 2 million unsorted PBMCs, stored at -80 °C in RNAlater. TCRdb reanalysed the 5' RACE reads using MiXCR and keeps one entry per CDR3 protein. The sample contains 50,000 or so distinct CDR3 sequences, about a tenth of which appear only once. Sequencing was carried out using PBMCs. The chain links TRBV6-5 to TRBJ2-7; D is unclear. This receptor was identified in a woman in her forties with HTLV-1-associated myelopathy (HAM/TSP). This CDR3 reads CASSYSSTETYEQYF. DNA of the CDR3: TGTGCCAGCAGTTACTCGTCCACGGAAACCTACGAGCAGTACTTC.